This T cell receptor (beta chain) was identified in a study of Tregs in tolerant kidney transplant recipients (dated by TCRdb to between 2019 and 2020). With respect to the entire study: Transplants used related donors with nonmyeloablative bone marrow transplantation; mixed chimerism was transient in the human trials. Before combined kidney and bone marrow transplantation, this study identified donor-specific regulatory T cells using TCRbeta sequencing and then followed those same cells after transplant.

Results and caveats for the whole study, not just this receptor: PCR primers changed over time for some patients, so nucleotide-level comparison across those patients' samples was not possible. Expanding Tregs with activated donor B cells appeared to identify the most biologically relevant and donor-specific TCRbeta repertoire. In tolerant patients, the expansion of donor-specific Tregs was greater than global Treg expansion, suggesting that the expansion was antigen-driven rather than nonspecific. Because the study included only a small number of patients, the results must be confirmed in larger populations and under other immunosuppression protocols. Biological reproducibility was not directly addressed, though technical replication error appeared minimal.

Notes on this clone: The antigen this receptor binds is unknown. No base qualities exist here, and no much larger clone lies one base off it.

For TCRbeta CDR3 sequencing, genomic DNA was extracted from sorted cells using the QIAGEN DNeasy Blood and Tissue Kit. High-throughput TCRbeta CDR3 sequencing was carried out commercially through immunoSEQ, with PCR amplification with bias correction and internal controls included. From the authors' description of their analysis: Unique productive TCRbeta sequences were defined by CDR3 nucleotide sequence when primers matched and otherwise by CDR3 amino acid sequence together with Vbeta and Jbeta genes. To correct for sorting error, sequences found in more than one sorted population at a frequency ratio of 2:1 or less were discarded, and the remaining shared sequences were assigned to the population with the higher frequency. Sequences were defined as donor-reactive when expanded at least 5-fold in CFSE-low cells versus unstimulated cells and present at a frequency of at least 0.01% in CFSE-low cells. Repertoire divergence was quantified by Jensen-Shannon divergence calculated from the top 100 TCRbeta sequences ranked by frequency. For samples with multiple sequencing runs, sorting error was corrected separately for each run before the runs were pooled. Imported from immuneACCESS, the table was reduced by TCRdb to in-frame sequences with V and J called. These copies leave out some clones; in studies compared against another copy, an unresolved V gene accounts for under half, and the cause of the remainder is not known. The V and J calls and clone size come from that table; D and trimming were worked out from the DNA. The table for this sample lists around 98,000 clones; over 85% of them were counted only once. 0.46% of the sample lies in the top ten.

Ends trimmed: V by 1 base, J by 1 base; bases unmatched to a gene: 3. From a lookup of the germline V gene (reference sequence), CDR1 and CDR2 are GTSNPN and SVGIG. The CDR3 holds 15 amino acids from the cysteine to the phenylalanine. The retained sequence is limited to the CDR3, 45 bases, with the frame set at the first base. The intended sense of this specimen's time point label: blood sample drawn before combined kidney and bone marrow transplant. Unstimulated Tregs (CD4+CD25+CD127-), CD4+ non-Tregs (CD4+CD25-), CD4 and CD8 cells were FACS-sorted from thawed PBMCs. The patients were a handful of recipients of combined kidney and bone marrow transplants from the ITN036ST trial, and samples were available only for these trial subjects. Healthy control blood was processed to PBMCs with a Ficoll density gradient and then cryopreserved, whereas patient PBMCs were collected both before and after transplant.

Sequenced material: CD4+ T cells from blood, taken before the transplant. This clonotype was sampled from a human donor who received a combined kidney and bone marrow transplant. This receptor chain uses TRBV30 and TRBJ2-5; 10 of the junction bases match TRBD1. The CDR3 sequence is CAWSEGQGRQETQYF. The sequenced DNA is TGTGCCTGGAGTGAGGGACAGGGGCGCCAAGAGACCCAGTACTTC.